Included here is one T cell receptor (beta chain) sequence, with context. This clonotype was observed many times. Its cognate antigen has yet to be identified. Base qualities are missing; no much larger clone stands one base away. This sample was taken from a study of response to subunit inactivated influenza vaccine (dated by TCRdb to between 2017 and 2018). Background for the entire study: Deep quantitative profiling of the T cell receptor repertoire was used in the study to follow responses to a trivalent subunit inactivated influenza vaccine.

The library came from RT-PCR. The reads were generated on an Illumina HiSeq 2500. TCRdb reprocessing: public reads trimmed at Q25 with fastp, clones called with MiXCR, in-frame beta chains kept. Each record represents a unique CDR3 protein, reported with the most common genes and DNA among its rows. The sample contains roughly 760,000 distinct CDR3 sequences, roughly 20% of them found a single time. Roughly 10% of the sample is taken by the ten largest. Overall results and qualifications from the work: According to the authors, only a limited number of new T cells may be recruited by each seasonal influenza vaccination.

In the germline V gene, CDR1 corresponds to SGHRS and CDR2 to YFSETQ. Cut back by 0 bases and 2 bases, the V and J ends lie 8 bases apart. The CDR3 goes from the cysteine to the phenylalanine over 14 residues. CDR3 DNA only is kept here, 42 bases in frame from base 1. The sequence came from a man aged 45-65 years who received an inactivated influenza vaccine. Donor details come from another sample of the same person, matched by shared clones. The chain links TRBV5-1 with TRBJ1-2, with the D gene call left open. This specimen consisted of PBMCs from blood, obtained approximately 5 days after vaccination. The DNA sequence is TGCGCCAGCAGCTTGGCCCCACCGAACTATGGCTACACCTTC. Translation gives CASSLAPPNYGYTF.